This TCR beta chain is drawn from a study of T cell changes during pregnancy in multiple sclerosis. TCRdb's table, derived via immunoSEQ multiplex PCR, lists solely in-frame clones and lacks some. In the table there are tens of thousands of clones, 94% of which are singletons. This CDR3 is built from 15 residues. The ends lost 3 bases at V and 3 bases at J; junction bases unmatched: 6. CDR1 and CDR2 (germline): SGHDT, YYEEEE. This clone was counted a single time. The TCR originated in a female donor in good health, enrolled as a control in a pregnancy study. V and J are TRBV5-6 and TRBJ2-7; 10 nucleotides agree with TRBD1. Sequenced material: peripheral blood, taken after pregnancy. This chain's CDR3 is CASSYSGTGDYEQYF. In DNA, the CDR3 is TGTGCCAGCAGCTATTCCGGGACAGGGGACTACGAGCAGTACTTC.